This entry concerns a single T cell receptor beta chain. Its antigen is undetermined. With a far larger clone one base away, a read error is the likely cause. This specimen includes other DNA sequences encoding the same CDR3. The table came from immunoSEQ multiplex PCR; TCRdb's copy has only in-frame clones and leaves some out. The sample has 300,000 to 350,000 clones; 73% are singletons. This entry comes from a study of shared clonotypes between healthy human individuals. At the level of the study: There were three CD4 naive, three CD4 memory, two CD8 naive and one CD8 memory plates per donor.

Whole-study results and caveats: A generally larger estimated richness was seen in naive subsets than in memory subsets. The genetic and exposure-history diversity represented was limited by few donors.

The germline V gene encodes CDR1 MDHEN and CDR2 SYDVKM. The CDR3 is 11 amino acids. Trimming stripped 5 bases from V and 2 bases from J, with 4 bases between. This TCR was sampled from a young man in good health. The chain recombines TRBV28 with TRBJ2-7; D not resolved. Sequencing was performed on memory CD4+ T cells sorted from blood. Subset reported: CD45RA-negative fraction. The CDR3 region has the DNA TGTGCCAGCAGTCCCGCCTACGAGCAGTACTTC. Encoded protein: CASSPAYEQYF.